The 10 T cell receptor beta chains listed next were all sequenced from one sample in a study of blood T cell repertoires in COVID-19. Only in-frame clones appear in the TCRdb table, and some are missing; sequencing was by immunoSEQ multiplex PCR. The table lists 81,000 or so clones, roughly 85% of them singletons. Specimen: peripheral blood. These receptors were obtained from a man aged 50 or older with COVID-19, enrolled during active disease.

The chain has TRBV25-1 and TRBJ2-3, with D perhaps matching TRBD2 (5 bases). Germline CDR1 and CDR2: MGHDK and SYGVNS. The CDR3 totals 17 residues. With 0 bases removed from V and 6 bases from J, the gap between germline ends came to 19 bases. The CDR3: CASSEYPGAGGMDTQYF. DNA of the CDR3: TGTGCCAGCAGTGAATACCCCGGCGCAGGAGGTATGGATACGCAGTATTTT. Looking up the rest from reference TRBV25-1 and TRBJ2-3 gives the full variable domain: EADIYQTPRYLVIGTGKKITLECSQTMGHDKMYWYQQDPGMELHLIHYSYGVNSTEKGDLSSESTVSRIRTEHFPLTLESARPSHTSQYLCASSEYPGAGGMDTQYFGPGTRLTVL.

The gene calls are TRBV3-1 (or the pseudogene TRBV3-2) and TRBJ2-1; the match to TRBD2 covers 10 bases. This CDR3 has 14 amino acids. Germline loops: CDR1 LGHDT, CDR2 YNNKEL (reference sequence). Losses at the gene ends were 4 bases for V and 5 bases for J; bases not matched to a gene: 2. CDR3 region: CASSLLAGDNEQFF. The CDR3 DNA reads TGTGCCAGCAGCCTTCTAGCGGGAGACAATGAGCAGTTCTTC.

This chain uses TRBV19 with TRBJ2-1; 8 bases are shared with TRBD1. From germline, CDR1 is LNHDA and CDR2 SQIVND (reference sequence). The length of the CDR3 is 15 residues. V dropped 7 bases and J dropped 6; count of bases not matched to a gene: 11. The CDR3 is CASTRDRGPLNEQFF. For the CDR3, the DNA is TGTGCCAGTACCCGAGACAGGGGACCCCTCAATGAGCAGTTCTTC.

The chain joins TRBV7-9 to TRBJ2-7, with TRBD2 matching over 7 bases. The ends lost 3 bases at V and 5 bases at J; junction bases unmatched: 4. CDR1 and CDR2 from the germline V gene are SEHNR and FQNEAQ (reference sequence). CDR3 length: 13 residues. The CDR3 is CASSLGGGNEQYF. As DNA, the CDR3 is TGTGCCAGCAGCTTGGGGGGAGGGAACGAGCAGTACTTC. The full variable domain, completed using reference TRBV7-9 and TRBJ2-7, is DTGVSQNPRHKITKRGQNVTFRCDPISEHNRLYWYRQTLGQGPEFLTYFQNEAQLEKSRLLSDRFSAERPKGSFSTLEIQRTEQGDSAMYLCASSLGGGNEQYFGPGTRLTVT.

The rearrangement links TRBV19 to TRBJ1-6, with TRBD1 matching 12 bases. Germline values: CDR1 LNHDA, CDR2 SQIVND (reference sequence). After removal of 6 bases from V and 0 bases from J, the junction contained 6 bases not matched to a gene. The CDR3 runs to 18 residues. The DNA for the CDR3 is TGTGCCAGTAGACGGGACAGGGGGCTCAGCTCCTATAATTCACCCCTCCACTTT. This sequence encodes CASRRDRGLSSYNSPLHF. Full variable domain (outside the CDR3, taken from reference TRBV19 and TRBJ1-6): DGGITQSPKYLFRKEGQNVTLSCEQNLNHDAMYWYRQDPGQGLRLIYYSQIVNDFQKGDIAEGYSVSREKKESFPLTVTSAQKNPTAFYLCASRRDRGLSSYNSPLHFGNGTRLTVT.

The chain links TRBV30 to TRBJ2-7, with 7 bases identical to TRBD1. V gave up 3 bases and J gave up 4 bases; unmatched junction bases: 3. CDR3 size: 12 residues. CDR1 is GTSNPN, CDR2 SVGIG, per germline (reference sequence). Here the CDR3 DNA reads TGTGCCTGGAGAAGACAGGGTTACGAGCAGTACTTC. It specifies CAWRRQGYEQYF.

This chain connects TRBV18 to TRBJ2-5; D is perhaps TRBD1 (5 bases). This CDR3 is 13 amino acids long. Germline V gene sequence: CDR1 KGHSH, CDR2 LQKENI. V was shortened by 6 bases and J by 2 bases, with 10 bases between the two germline ends. The CDR3 reads CASSARQQETQYF. For the CDR3, the DNA is TGTGCCAGCTCGGCGCGACAGCAAGAGACCCAGTACTTC.

This chain connects TRBV5-6 to TRBJ2-7; 7 bases map to TRBD1. The CDR3 length is 13 residues. V lost 3 bases, J lost 2 bases, and 2 bases stayed unmatched. Looked up from germline, CDR1 is SGHDT and CDR2 is YYEEEE. The CDR3 region has the DNA TGTGCCAGCAGCTACAGGGGAACCTACGAGCAGTACTTC. Its protein is CASSYRGTYEQYF.

CDR3 DNA sequence: TGTGCCAGTATCGAATCAGGGGGCACTGAAGCTTTCTTT. It is translated as CASIESGGTEAFF. The chain employs TRBV19 and TRBJ1-1; 7 bases are a match to TRBD1. CDR3 length: 13 amino acids. V gave up 7 bases and J gave up 4 bases; unmatched junction bases: 6. The germline V gene has CDR1 LNHDA and CDR2 SQIVND (reference sequence). The variable domain in full, completed from reference TRBV19 and TRBJ1-1, reads DGGITQSPKYLFRKEGQNVTLSCEQNLNHDAMYWYRQDPGQGLRLIYYSQIVNDFQKGDIAEGYSVSREKKESFPLTVTSAQKNPTAFYLCASIESGGTEAFFGQGTRLTVV.

V usage is TRBV20-1 and J usage is TRBJ1-2; TRBD1 matches 7 bases. The germline CDR1 and CDR2 sequences are DFQATT and SNEGSKA (reference sequence). The junction had 4 bases not matched to a gene; V was cut back by 6 bases and J by 6 bases. There are 11 residues in the CDR3. CDR3 protein: CSAPTGDGYTF. CDR3 bases: TGCAGTGCCCCAACAGGGGATGGCTACACCTTC.